These 14 T cell receptor beta chains share one sample of origin, sequenced in a study of cytomegalovirus exposure and HLA in healthy donors. PCR involved 60 Vbeta and 13 Jbeta primers. The repertoire was sequenced with immunoSEQ multiplex PCR; TCRdb's copy has only in-frame clones and lacks some. The repertoire consists of about 160,000 clones, with about 71% occurring once and the leading ten covering roughly 1.5%. The sequencing input was PBMCs. These receptors all come from a man in his forties or fifties in good health and CMV-seronegative.

This clone was detected only a few times. The chain recombines TRBV9 with TRBJ1-3; possible D gene TRBD1, 5 bases. The germline V and J ends were trimmed by 2 bases and 0 bases, with 12 bases remaining between them. The CDR3 is 16 amino acids. Germline lookup yields CDR1 SGDLS and CDR2 YYNGEE. The CDR3 DNA follows: TGTGCCAGCAGCGTTAACGACAGAAGCTCTGGAAACACCATATATTTT. This translates into CASSVNDRSSGNTIYF. Drawing the rest from reference TRBV9 and TRBJ1-3, the complete variable domain is DSGVTQTPKHLITATGQRVTLRCSPRSGDLSVYWYQQSLDQGLQFLIQYYNGEERAKGNILERFSAQQFPDLHSELNLSSLELGDSALYFCASSVNDRSSGNTIYFGEGSWLTVV.

The chain couples TRBV19 to TRBJ1-5; 10 nucleotides agree with TRBD1. The germline V gene encodes CDR1 LNHDA and CDR2 SQIVND (reference sequence). Unmatched junction bases numbered 5, after V lost 5 bases and J lost 1 base. CDR3 size: 16 residues. CDR3 sequence (DNA): TGTGCCAGTAGTCCCCCGGACAGGGGGAGCAATCAGCCCCAGCATTTT. Its protein is CASSPPDRGSNQPQHF.

The chain uses TRBV19 and TRBJ1-2; 7 nucleotides line up with TRBD1. V was pared by 5 bases and J by 4 bases, with 4 bases of the junction left unmatched. The germline CDR1 and CDR2 sequences are LNHDA and SQIVND (reference sequence). The CDR3 runs to 13 residues. The DNA of the CDR3 is TGTGCCAGTAGTCCCTGGGACAGCTATGGCTACACCTTC. Translating it yields CASSPWDSYGYTF.

In this sample, this clone turned up a few times. Distinct nucleotide sequences in the sample also encode this CDR3. The chain uses TRBV5-1 and TRBJ2-7; weak D call: TRBD1 (5 bases). This CDR3 comprises 14 residues. From germline, CDR1 is SGHRS and CDR2 YFSETQ. The V and J ends lost 0 bases and 2 bases respectively, with 9 bases between them. The CDR3 region is CASSLETGTYEQYF. CDR3 nucleotide sequence: TGCGCCAGCAGCTTGGAAACAGGTACCTACGAGCAGTACTTC.

This clone appeared a few times. The chain has TRBV7-2 and TRBJ2-1; D is unresolved. The CDR3 has 14 amino acids. The ends were cut back, 5 bases at V and 7 bases at J, with 15 bases in the middle. CDR1 and CDR2 from the germline V gene are SGHTA and FQGNSA. CDR3 amino acids: CASSVYRRINEQFF. The CDR3 DNA sequence: TGTGCCAGCAGCGTGTACCGCAGGATTAATGAGCAGTTCTTC. The complete variable domain, with remaining parts taken from reference TRBV7-2 and TRBJ2-1, reads GAGVSQSPSNKVTEKGKDVELRCDPISGHTALYWYRQSLGQGLEFLIYFQGNSAPDKSGLPSDRFSAERTGGSVSTLTIQRTQQEDSAVYLCASSVYRRINEQFFGPGTRLTVL.

The chain is built from TRBV15 and TRBJ2-5; D not resolved. Germline values: CDR1 LNHNV, CDR2 YYDKDF (reference sequence). The germline V and J ends were trimmed by 0 bases and 2 bases, with 7 bases remaining between them. The CDR3 has 14 amino acids. The CDR3 here is CATSRDRQQETQYF. In DNA form, the CDR3 reads TGTGCCACCAGCAGAGATCGCCAGCAAGAGACCCAGTACTTC. Complete variable domain (other parts from reference TRBV15 and TRBJ2-5): DAMVIQNPRYQVTQFGKPVTLSCSQTLNHNVMYWYQQKSSQAPKLLFHYYDKDFNNEADTPDNFQSRRPNTSFCFLDIRSPGLGDTAMYLCATSRDRQQETQYFGPGTRLLVL.

This rearrangement joins TRBV28 to TRBJ2-3, with D perhaps matching TRBD1 (5 bases). Germline V gene data show CDR1 as MDHEN and CDR2 as SYDVKM. The CDR3 extends over 14 amino acids. Trimming cost V 0 bases and J 1 base, with 5 bases left between them. The CDR3 sequence is CASSLWTGTDTQYF. The CDR3 DNA follows: TGTGCCAGCAGTTTATGGACAGGCACAGATACGCAGTATTTT.

CDR3 loop: CASHTESSYNSPLHF. The CDR3 DNA follows: TGTGCCAGCCATACAGAGAGCTCCTATAATTCACCCCTCCACTTT. This chain connects TRBV2 to TRBJ1-6; D is unclear. This CDR3 comprises 15 residues. Germline assignment: CDR1 SNHLY and CDR2 FYNNEI. The V end lost 8 bases, the J end lost 0 bases, and 11 bases lay between the germline ends.

The chain is built from TRBV7-6 and TRBJ1-2, with D perhaps TRBD1 (5 bases). Trimming pared 1 base from V and 7 bases from J, leaving 10 bases between. Germline lookup yields CDR1 SGHVS and CDR2 FNYEAQ. The CDR3 is 13 residues long. CDR3 DNA sequence: TGTGCCAGCAGCTTAGGCGGCGGGACTGGCTACACCTTC. As protein: CASSLGGGTGYTF. The full variable domain, in which reference TRBV7-6 and TRBJ1-2 provide the parts outside the CDR3, is GAGVSQSPRYKVTKRGQDVALRCDPISGHVSLYWYRQALGQGPEFLTYFNYEAQQDKSGLPNDRFSAERPEGSISTLTIQRTEQRDSAMYRCASSLGGGTGYTFGSGTRLTVV.

This sequence joins TRBV4-1 and TRBJ1-6, with 7 bases matching TRBD1. Trimming at V came to 0 bases and at J to 6 bases, leaving 2 bases not matched to a gene. The CDR3 runs to 15 residues. Germline V lookup: CDR1 MGHRA, CDR2 YSYEKL. CDR3 sequence reads: CASSQEGQVNSPLHF. CDR3 DNA sequence: TGCGCCAGCAGCCAAGAAGGACAGGTTAATTCACCCCTCCACTTT.

The CDR3 nucleotides read TGCAGCGTTGAAGAAGGGACAGGGTTAATGAACACTGAAGCTTTCTTT. Its protein product is CSVEEGTGLMNTEAFF. This rearrangement joins TRBV29-1 to TRBJ1-1; 9 bases fit TRBD1. Germline CDR1 is SQVTM and CDR2 is ANQGSEA. The ends lost 0 bases at V and 0 bases at J; junction bases unmatched: 5. The CDR3 contains 16 residues.

The chain carries TRBV6-1 and TRBJ2-7; D unclear. CDR1 is MNHNS and CDR2 is SASEGT in the germline V gene. V was pared by 8 bases and J by 3 bases, with 8 bases between. This CDR3 has 11 amino acids. The chain's CDR3 is CASAEFYEQYF. Here the CDR3 DNA reads TGTGCCAGCGCCGAGTTCTACGAGCAGTACTTC.

The V call is TRBV6-6, the J call TRBJ1-6; 8 positions agree with TRBD1. The V and J ends lost 2 bases and 8 bases, in that order; junction bases with no gene match: 5. The germline V gene has CDR1 MNHNY and CDR2 SVGAGI (reference sequence). There are 15 residues in the CDR3. The DNA for the CDR3 is TGTGCCAGCAGTTACGCAGACAGGGGCGATTCACCCCTCCACTTT. The encoded protein is CASSYADRGDSPLHF.

The rearrangement joins TRBV5-1 to TRBJ2-3; D is possibly TRBD1 (6 bases). The ends were cut back, 0 bases at V and 2 bases at J, with 13 bases in the middle. The germline CDR1 and CDR2 sequences are SGHRS and YFSETQ. CDR3 length equals 16 residues. The CDR3 sequence is CASSLASGAATDTQYF. For the CDR3, the DNA is TGCGCCAGCAGCTTGGCGTCAGGGGCTGCCACAGATACGCAGTATTTT.